This T cell receptor beta chain appears in the sequencing data of a study of control samples from healthy donors and cancer patients. Using immunoSEQ multiplex PCR, the repertoire was profiled, and TCRdb retains in-frame clones only, with some absent. The sample shows roughly 20,000 clones, 84% of them seen only once. Germline CDR1 reads MNHEY; CDR2 reads SVGAGI. The CDR3 has 12 amino acids. Trimming took off 6 bases at V and 4 bases at J, with 9 bases between the two ends. Specimen: PBMCs. The chain recombines TRBV6-5 with TRBJ2-5; no clear D gene. The source is a woman in her seventies with lung cancer. CDR3 nucleotides: TGTGCCAGCAGACCAACATCAGAGACCCAGTACTTC. It specifies CASRPTSETQYF.